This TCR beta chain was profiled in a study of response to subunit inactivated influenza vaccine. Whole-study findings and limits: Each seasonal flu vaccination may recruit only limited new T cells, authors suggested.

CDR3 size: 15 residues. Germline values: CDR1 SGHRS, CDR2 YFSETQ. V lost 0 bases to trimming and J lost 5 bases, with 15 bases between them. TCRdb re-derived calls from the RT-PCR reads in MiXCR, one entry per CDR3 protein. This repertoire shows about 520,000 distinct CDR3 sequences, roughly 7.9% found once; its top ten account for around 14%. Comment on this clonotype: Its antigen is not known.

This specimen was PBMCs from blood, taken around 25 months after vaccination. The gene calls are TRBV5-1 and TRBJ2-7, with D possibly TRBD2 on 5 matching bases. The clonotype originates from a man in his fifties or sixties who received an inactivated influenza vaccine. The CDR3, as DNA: TGCGCCAGCAGCTTGGCCAGTAGTAGCGTGAACGAGCAGTACTTC. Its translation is CASSLASSSVNEQYF.